Given below is one T cell receptor (beta chain) in context. Its antigen is not identified. Stated time point: week 23, last vaccination. All doses held 300 ug of mutant IDH1 20-mer peptide, with topical imiquimod. The CDR3 consists of 12 residues. CDR1 and CDR2 from the germline V gene are SGHTA and FQGNSA. Germline trimming cut 2 bases from V and 14 bases from J; bases unmatched to any gene: 5. The sample is drawn from a study of a mutant IDH1 vaccine in newly diagnosed glioma. Study-wide background: In weeks 1, 3, 5, 7, 11, 15, 19 and 23, patients were immunized, eight times in all. Beforehand, treatment had been radiotherapy, temozolomide, or both; the majority received both. Investigators started vaccination 4-6 weeks after radiotherapy alone, or with temozolomide cycles. Study findings and constraints: Pseudoprogression appears to have had no connection to changes in top peripheral T cell clonotypes.

Clones were read by immunoSEQ multiplex PCR, and TCRdb kept only the in-frame ones, dropping some. The sample has some 60,000 clones; around 87% are singletons. This TCR came from a man aged 40-55 years with glioma. Sequencing was performed on PBMCs, taken from a glioma patient whose treatment included an IDH1 peptide vaccine. This chain links TRBV7-2 with TRBJ1-4, with TRBD1 identical over 7 bases. DNA of the CDR3: TGTGCCAGCAGCTTACGACAGGGAGGGCTGTTTTTT. As protein: CASSLRQGGLFF.